The TCR beta chain described here comes from a study of cytomegalovirus exposure and HLA in healthy donors. Both 60 Vbeta primers and 13 Jbeta primers went into the PCR. Only in-frame clones appear in the TCRdb table, and some are missing; sequencing was by immunoSEQ multiplex PCR. The data show around 150,000 clones, with less than 85% seen just once and 1.8% held by the top ten. Trimming took 5 bases from V and 8 from J; bases not matched to a gene: 4. Germline V gene data show CDR1 as LNHDA and CDR2 as SQIVND (reference sequence). The CDR3 has 15 residues. The chain carries TRBV19 and TRBJ2-1, with 15 bases identical to TRBD2. This TCR was recovered from a man aged 40-55 years in good health and CMV-seronegative. What was sequenced was PBMCs. CDR3 in DNA: TGTGCCAGTAGTCGAGGACTAGCGGGAGGGGATGAGCAGTTCTTC. Translation: CASSRGLAGGDEQFF.